This is a list of T cell receptor beta chains from one sample in a study of Ad26.COV2.S vaccination and SARS-CoV-2 variants. Here immunoSEQ multiplex PCR was the method, and the copy in TCRdb shows in-frame clones only, minus some. In the table there are over 450,000 clones, about 88% of which are singletons. The source was peripheral blood, collected in a trial of Ad26.COV2.S vaccine versus placebo. Receptor source: a person aged 18-65 years who received the Ad26.COV2.S COVID-19 vaccine or a placebo. Both conserved end residues are part of each CDR3. The D gene is left open where the match is weak.

V gene: TRBV9; D gene: TRBD2; J gene: TRBJ2-1; CDR3 length: 16; CDR3 protein: CASSGTSGRAVNEQFF; CDR3 DNA: TGTGCCAGCAGCGGGACTAGCGGGAGGGCCGTTAATGAGCAGTTCTTC
V gene: TRBV10-3; D gene: TRBD1; J gene: TRBJ1-5; CDR3 length: 14; CDR3 protein: CATGTGEGNQPQHF; CDR3 DNA: TGTGCCACCGGGACAGGGGAGGGCAATCAGCCCCAGCATTTT
V gene: TRBV15; D gene: .; J gene: TRBJ2-3; CDR3 length: 12; CDR3 protein: CATSRVPDTQYF; CDR3 DNA: TGTGCCACCAGCAGAGTCCCAGATACGCAGTATTTT
V gene: TRBV27; D gene: .; J gene: TRBJ1-1; CDR3 length: 14; CDR3 protein: CASRDQTGTTEAFF; CDR3 DNA: TGTGCCAGCAGGGATCAGACTGGGACCACTGAAGCTTTCTTT
V gene: TRBV6-5; D gene: TRBD1; J gene: TRBJ1-2; CDR3 length: 15; CDR3 protein: CASSSRTGEFYGYTF; CDR3 DNA: TGTGCCAGCAGCTCTCGGACAGGGGAGTTCTATGGCTACACCTTC
V gene: TRBV6-5; D gene: .; J gene: TRBJ2-7; CDR3 length: 14; CDR3 protein: CASSYSVSGNEQYF; CDR3 DNA: TGTGCCAGCAGTTACTCGGTTTCAGGGAACGAGCAGTACTTC
V gene: TRBV28; D gene: .; J gene: TRBJ1-4; CDR3 length: 17; CDR3 protein: CASSTPRRGGTNEKLFF; CDR3 DNA: TGTGCCAGCAGCACTCCCCGACGAGGCGGTACTAATGAAAAACTGTTTTTT
V gene: TRBV5-1; D gene: .; J gene: TRBJ2-5; CDR3 length: 13; CDR3 protein: CASSLRPKETQYF; CDR3 DNA: TGCGCCAGCAGCTTACGGCCGAAAGAGACCCAGTACTTC
V gene: TRBV18; D gene: TRBD1; J gene: TRBJ2-7; CDR3 length: 14; CDR3 protein: CASSQTGARYEQYF; CDR3 DNA: TGTGCCAGCTCACAGACAGGGGCGCGTTACGAGCAGTACTTC
V gene: TRBV5-1; D gene: .; J gene: TRBJ2-7; CDR3 length: 13; CDR3 protein: CASSSTLTYEQYF; CDR3 DNA: TGCGCCAGCAGCTCGACCTTGACCTACGAGCAGTACTTC
V gene: TRBV2; D gene: .; J gene: TRBJ2-1; CDR3 length: 11; CDR3 protein: CASSGSIEQFF; CDR3 DNA: TGTGCCAGCAGTGGGAGTATTGAGCAGTTCTTC
V gene: TRBV18; D gene: TRBD1; J gene: TRBJ2-1; CDR3 length: 14; CDR3 protein: CASSTRTGDNEQFF; CDR3 DNA: TGTGCCAGCTCAACACGGACAGGGGACAATGAGCAGTTCTTC
V gene: TRBV11-2; D gene: .; J gene: TRBJ1-1; CDR3 length: 14; CDR3 protein: CASSRFDGNTEAFF; CDR3 DNA: TGTGCCAGCAGCAGGTTCGACGGAAACACTGAAGCTTTCTTT
V gene: TRBV12-3/TRBV12-4; D gene: TRBD1; J gene: TRBJ1-1; CDR3 length: 13; CDR3 protein: CASRPTWDSQAFF; CDR3 DNA: TGTGCCAGCAGACCGACTTGGGACAGCCAAGCTTTCTTT
V gene: TRBV27; D gene: TRBD1; J gene: TRBJ2-7; CDR3 length: 15; CDR3 protein: CASSVRTGGKNEQYF; CDR3 DNA: TGTGCCAGCAGTGTCCGGACAGGGGGTAAGAACGAGCAGTACTTC
V gene: TRBV5-6; D gene: .; J gene: TRBJ1-3; CDR3 length: 12; CDR3 protein: CASSLSGNTIYF; CDR3 DNA: TGTGCCAGCAGCTTGTCTGGAAACACCATATATTTT
V gene: TRBV5-1; D gene: .; J gene: TRBJ1-5; CDR3 length: 14; CDR3 protein: CASSPDSTHQPQHF; CDR3 DNA: TGCGCCAGCAGTCCGGACAGCACCCATCAGCCCCAGCATTTT
V gene: TRBV29-1; D gene: .; J gene: TRBJ1-1; CDR3 length: 11; CDR3 protein: CSADRNTEAFF; CDR3 DNA: TGCAGCGCCGACAGGAACACTGAAGCTTTCTTT
V gene: TRBV11-2; D gene: .; J gene: TRBJ2-1; CDR3 length: 13; CDR3 protein: CASSLVTYNEQFF; CDR3 DNA: TGTGCCAGCAGCTTAGTGACTTACAATGAGCAGTTCTTC